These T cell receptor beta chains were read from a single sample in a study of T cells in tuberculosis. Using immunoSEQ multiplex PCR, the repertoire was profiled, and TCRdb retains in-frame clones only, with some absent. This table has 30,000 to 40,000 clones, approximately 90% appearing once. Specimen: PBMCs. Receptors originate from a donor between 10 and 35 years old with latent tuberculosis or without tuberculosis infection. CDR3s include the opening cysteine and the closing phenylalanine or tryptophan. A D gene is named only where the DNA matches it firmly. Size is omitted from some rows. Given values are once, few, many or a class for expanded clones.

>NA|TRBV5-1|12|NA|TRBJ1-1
CASSLFAGEAFF
TGCGCCAGCAGCTTGTTCGCTGGTGAGGCTTTCTTT
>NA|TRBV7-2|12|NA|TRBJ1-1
CASSLMGREAFF
TGTGCCAGCAGCTTAATGGGCCGAGAGGCTTTCTTT
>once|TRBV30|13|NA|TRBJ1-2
CAWSVRGTYGYTF
TGTGCCTGGAGTGTACGGGGGACCTATGGCTACACCTTC
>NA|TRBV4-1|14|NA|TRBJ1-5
CASSQDKGEQPQHF
TGCGCCAGCAGCCAAGATAAGGGAGAGCAGCCCCAGCATTTT
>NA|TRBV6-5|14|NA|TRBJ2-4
CASGVGGPLNIQYF
TGTGCCAGCGGAGTGGGGGGGCCTTTGAACATTCAGTACTTC
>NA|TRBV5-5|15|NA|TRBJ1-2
CASSFSLDRKHGYTF
NA
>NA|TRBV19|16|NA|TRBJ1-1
CASSMRIQGFYTEAFF
TGTGCCAGTAGTATGAGGATTCAGGGGTTTTACACTGAAGCTTTCTTT
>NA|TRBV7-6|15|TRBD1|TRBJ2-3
CASIPGTGYTDTQYF
TGTGCCAGCATCCCTGGGACAGGGTACACAGATACGCAGTATTTT
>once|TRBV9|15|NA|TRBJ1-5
CASSVGEGSNQPQHF
TGTGCCAGCAGCGTAGGGGAGGGTAGCAATCAGCCCCAGCATTTT
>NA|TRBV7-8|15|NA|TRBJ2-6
CASSLGGSGANVLTF
TGTGCCAGCAGCTTAGGAGGGTCTGGGGCCAACGTCCTGACTTTC
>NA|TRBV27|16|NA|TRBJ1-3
CASSSRGKNTRNTIYF
TGTGCCAGCAGTTCGAGAGGGAAGAATACTCGAAACACCATATATTTT